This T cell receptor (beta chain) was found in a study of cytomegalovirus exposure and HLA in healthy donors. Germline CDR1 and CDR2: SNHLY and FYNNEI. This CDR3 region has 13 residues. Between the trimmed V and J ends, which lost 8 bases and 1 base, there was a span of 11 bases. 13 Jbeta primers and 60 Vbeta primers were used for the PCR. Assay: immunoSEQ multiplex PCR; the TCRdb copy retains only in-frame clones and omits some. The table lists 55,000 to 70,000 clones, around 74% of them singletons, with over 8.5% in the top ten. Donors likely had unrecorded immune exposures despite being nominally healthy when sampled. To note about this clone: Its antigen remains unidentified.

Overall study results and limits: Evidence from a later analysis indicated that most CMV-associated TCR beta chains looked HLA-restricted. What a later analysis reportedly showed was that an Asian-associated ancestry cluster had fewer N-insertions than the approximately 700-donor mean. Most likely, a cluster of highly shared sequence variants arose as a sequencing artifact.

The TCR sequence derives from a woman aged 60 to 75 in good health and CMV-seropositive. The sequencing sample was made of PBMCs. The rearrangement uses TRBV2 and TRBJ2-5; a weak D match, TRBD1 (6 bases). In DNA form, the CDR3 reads TGTGCCAGCTGTAGGGGGATCCAAGAGACCCAGTACTTC. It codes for CASCRGIQETQYF.